Given below is one T cell receptor beta chain in context. The entry originates in a study of blood T cell repertoires in COVID-19. Clones were read by immunoSEQ multiplex PCR, and TCRdb kept only the in-frame ones, dropping some. The sample carries about 210,000 clones, 84% recorded once. The V and J ends lost 4 bases and 7 bases, in that order; junction bases with no gene match: 15. CDR1 is MGHRA and CDR2 is YSYEKL in the germline V gene. This CDR3 is 17 amino acids long. This clonotype originated in a woman aged 50 to 60 with active or convalescent COVID-19. V and J are TRBV4-1 and TRBJ2-1, with 8 bases identical to TRBD2. Specimen: peripheral blood. The CDR3 DNA follows: TGCGCCAGCAGCCTCACCCTGGCGAGCGGGAGTAAAAATGAGCAGTTCTTC. This gives the protein CASSLTLASGSKNEQFF.